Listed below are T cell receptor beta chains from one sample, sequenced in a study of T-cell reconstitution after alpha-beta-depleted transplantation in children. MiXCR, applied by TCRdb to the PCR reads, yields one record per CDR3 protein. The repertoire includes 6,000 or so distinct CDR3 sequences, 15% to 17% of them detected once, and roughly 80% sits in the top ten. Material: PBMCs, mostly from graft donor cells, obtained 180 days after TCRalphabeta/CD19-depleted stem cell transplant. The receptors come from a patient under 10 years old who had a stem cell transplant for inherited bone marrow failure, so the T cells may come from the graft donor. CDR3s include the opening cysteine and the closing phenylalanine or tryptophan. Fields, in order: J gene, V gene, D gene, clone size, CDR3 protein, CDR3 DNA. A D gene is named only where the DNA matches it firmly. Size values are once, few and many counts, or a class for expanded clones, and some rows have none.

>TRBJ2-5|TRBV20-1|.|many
CSAYRETQYF
TGCAGTGCTTACAGGGAGACCCAGTACTTC
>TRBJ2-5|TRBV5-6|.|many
CASSPVAGGTQYF
TGTGCCAGCAGCCCGGTCGCTGGGGGGACCCAGTACTTC
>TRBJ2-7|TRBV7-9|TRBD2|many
CASRSSGRGYEQYF
TGTGCCAGCCGCTCGAGCGGGAGGGGTTACGAGCAGTACTTC
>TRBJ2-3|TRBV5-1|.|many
CASSLDGEGTDTQYF
TGCGCCAGCAGCTTGGACGGGGAGGGCACAGATACGCAGTATTTT
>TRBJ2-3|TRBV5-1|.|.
CASSPDTDTQYF
TGCGCCAGCAGCCCTGACACAGATACGCAGTATTTT
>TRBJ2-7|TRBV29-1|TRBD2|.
CSVGPRGVYEQYF
TGCAGCGTTGGGCCGCGGGGGGTCTACGAGCAGTACTTC
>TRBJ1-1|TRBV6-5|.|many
CASTRGMNTEAFF
TGTGCCAGCACTAGGGGAATGAACACTGAAGCTTTCTTT
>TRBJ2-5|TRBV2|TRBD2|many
CTLCFELAGGWDQETQYF
TGTACCCTCTGTTTCGAACTAGCGGGAGGCTGGGACCAAGAGACCCAGTACTTC
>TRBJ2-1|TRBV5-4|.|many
CASSLDSVLDEQFF
TGTGCCAGCAGCTTGGACTCGGTCCTGGATGAGCAGTTCTTC
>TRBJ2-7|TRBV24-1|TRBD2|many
CATSAGRGLAAEQYF
TGTGCCACCAGTGCGGGGAGGGGACTAGCGGCCGAGCAGTACTTC
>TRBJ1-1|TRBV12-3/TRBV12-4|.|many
CASSFLWLGEVAFF
TGTGCCAGCAGTTTTCTATGGTTGGGTGAAGTGGCTTTCTTT
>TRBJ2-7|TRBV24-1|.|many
CATTYRAGNAEQYF
TGTGCCACCACCTACCGGGCCGGGAACGCCGAGCAGTACTTC
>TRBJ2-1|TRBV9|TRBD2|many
CASSVAPGLAGDLSNEQFF
TGTGCCAGCAGCGTAGCTCCGGGACTAGCGGGGGACCTGTCCAATGAGCAGTTCTTC
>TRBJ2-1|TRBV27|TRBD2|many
CASSPWTSGSSYNEQFF
TGTGCCAGCAGTCCCTGGACTAGCGGGAGCTCCTACAATGAGCAGTTCTTC
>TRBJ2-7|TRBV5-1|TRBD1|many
CASSLAIGQGASEQYF
TGCGCCAGCAGCTTGGCCATTGGACAGGGGGCGTCCGAGCAGTACTTC
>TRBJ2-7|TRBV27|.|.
CASRGDSAYEQYF
TGTGCCAGCAGAGGAGACAGCGCGTACGAGCAGTACTTC
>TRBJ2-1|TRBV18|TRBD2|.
CASSPGTSSDEQFF
TGTGCCAGCTCCCCCGGGACTAGCAGCGATGAGCAGTTCTTC
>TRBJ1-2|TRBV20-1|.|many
CSASPTGGYGYTF
TGCAGTGCTAGTCCAACAGGTGGCTATGGCTACACCTTC
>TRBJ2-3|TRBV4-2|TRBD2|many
CASSQESWGGGADTQYF
TGTGCCAGCAGCCAAGAGAGTTGGGGGGGTGGGGCAGATACGCAGTATTTT
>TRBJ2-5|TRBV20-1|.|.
CSAGQAPGGETQYF
TGCAGCGCGGGCCAGGCGCCGGGCGGGGAGACCCAGTACTTC
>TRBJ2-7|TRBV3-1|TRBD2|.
CASTPRLAGGYEQYF
TGTGCCAGCACCCCCCGACTAGCGGGAGGGTACGAGCAGTACTTC
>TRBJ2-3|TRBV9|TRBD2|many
CASSVEGLAGGTQYF
TGTGCCAGCAGCGTAGAGGGACTAGCGGGAGGTACGCAGTATTTT
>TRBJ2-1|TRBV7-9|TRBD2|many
CASSHGLAGENNEQFF
TGTGCCAGCAGTCACGGACTAGCGGGAGAAAACAATGAGCAGTTCTTC
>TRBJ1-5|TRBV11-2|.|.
CASSLGGPNQPQHF
TGTGCCAGCAGCTTAGGGGGTCCCAATCAGCCCCAGCATTTT
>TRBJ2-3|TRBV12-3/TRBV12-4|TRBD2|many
CASSLVAGVSDTQYF
TGTGCCAGCAGTTTAGTAGCGGGAGTGTCAGATACGCAGTATTTT
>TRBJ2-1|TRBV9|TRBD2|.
CASSVVVAGGSNEQFF
TGTGCCAGCAGCGTAGTCGTAGCGGGGGGAAGCAATGAGCAGTTCTTC
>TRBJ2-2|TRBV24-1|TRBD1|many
CATSDPTGMNTGELFF
TGTGCCACCAGTGACCCGACAGGGATGAACACCGGGGAGCTGTTTTTT
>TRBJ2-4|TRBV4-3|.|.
CASSQDSRGLIAKNIQYF
TGCGCCAGCAGCCAAGATTCTCGGGGCCTTATAGCCAAAAACATTCAGTACTTC
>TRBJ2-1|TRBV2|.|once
CASSRAGTGIGNSEQFF
TGTGCCAGCAGTAGAGCCGGGACTGGAATAGGAAACTCTGAGCAGTTCTTC
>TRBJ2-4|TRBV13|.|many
CASSKRRAAAKNIQYF
TGTGCCAGCAGCAAACGACGGGCGGCGGCCAAAAACATTCAGTACTTC
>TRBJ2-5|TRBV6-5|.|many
CASSTRTPQETQYF
TGTGCCAGCAGTACCCGGACTCCCCAAGAGACCCAGTACTTC
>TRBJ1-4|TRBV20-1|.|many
CSARDFGQPREKLFF
TGCAGTGCTAGAGATTTTGGTCAGCCAAGGGAAAAACTGTTTTTT
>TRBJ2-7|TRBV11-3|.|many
CASSFGTGETEQYF
TGTGCCAGCAGCTTCGGGACGGGAGAAACCGAGCAGTACTTC
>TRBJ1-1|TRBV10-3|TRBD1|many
CAITRTGGLLNTEAFF
TGTGCCATCACAAGGACAGGGGGCCTATTGAACACTGAAGCTTTCTTT
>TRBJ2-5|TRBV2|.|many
CASNPQETQYF
TGTGCCAGCAACCCCCAAGAGACCCAGTACTTC
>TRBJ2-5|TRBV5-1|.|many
CASMKGPEETQYF
TGCGCCAGCATGAAGGGGCCGGAAGAGACCCAGTACTTC
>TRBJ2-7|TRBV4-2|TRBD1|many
CASSHPGQGVYEQYF
TGTGCCAGCAGCCACCCGGGACAGGGTGTTTACGAGCAGTACTTC
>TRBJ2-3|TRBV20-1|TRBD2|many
CSASELAGGTDTQYF
TGCAGTGCTAGTGAACTAGCGGGGGGTACAGATACGCAGTATTTT
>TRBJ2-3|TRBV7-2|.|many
CASRFTGGSTDTQYF
TGTGCCAGCAGGTTTACTGGAGGGAGCACAGATACGCAGTATTTT
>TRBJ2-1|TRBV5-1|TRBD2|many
CASSSLLAGGPHEQFF
TGCGCCAGCAGCTCCCTACTAGCGGGAGGGCCACATGAGCAGTTCTTC
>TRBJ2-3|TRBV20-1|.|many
CSAPQGGVGTDTQYF
TGCAGTGCTCCACAGGGGGGGGTGGGTACAGATACGCAGTATTTT
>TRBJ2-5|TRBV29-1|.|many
CSSRQKETQYF
TGCAGCTCAAGACAGAAAGAGACCCAGTACTTC
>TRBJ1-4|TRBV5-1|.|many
CASSPGGSGEKLFF
TGCGCCAGCAGCCCCGGGGGGTCGGGTGAAAAACTGTTTTTT
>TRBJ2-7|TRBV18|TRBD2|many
CASSPGLAAYEQYF
TGTGCCAGCTCACCGGGACTAGCGGCCTACGAGCAGTACTTC
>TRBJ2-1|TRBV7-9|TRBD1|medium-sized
CASSPLGQGTYNEQFF
TGTGCCAGCAGCCCTCTGGGACAGGGAACCTACAATGAGCAGTTCTTC
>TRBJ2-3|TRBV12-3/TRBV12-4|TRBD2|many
CASSLRGRENTQYF
TGTGCCAGCAGTTTACGGGGGAGGGAAAATACGCAGTATTTT
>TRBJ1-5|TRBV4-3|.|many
CASSQDRGWSQPQHF
TGCGCCAGCAGCCAAGACAGGGGATGGAGTCAGCCCCAGCATTTT
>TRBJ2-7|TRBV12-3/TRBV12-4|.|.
CASSLWGAVTDEQYF
TGTGCCAGCAGCCTGTGGGGGGCTGTTACGGACGAGCAGTACTTC
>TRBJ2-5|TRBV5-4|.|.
CASSRRGGETQYF
TGTGCCAGCAGCCGCAGGGGCGGAGAGACCCAGTACTTC